This passage covers 27 T cell receptor beta chains from one sample sequenced in a study of human T cells and chemical hapten exposure. As for time point: patch test 1, 2 weeks after DPC sensitization. Regarding treatment: therapeutic diphenylcyclopropenone sensitization with weekly scalp DPC. MiXCR, run by TCRdb on the RACE reads, gives a single entry per CDR3 protein. The sample contains approximately 73,000 distinct CDR3 sequences, 10% of which appear only once. This sample comprised whole blood, obtained in connection with sensitization to the hapten diphenylcyclopropenone (DPC). The source of these receptors is a woman between 45 and 60 years old with alopecia areata. Some clones in this sample may be carry-over from other donors' samples.

This clonotype was counted a few times. V gene TRBV6-5 combines with J gene TRBJ2-1, with 12 bases aligning to TRBD2. This CDR3 has 16 amino acids. Germline V lookup: CDR1 MNHEY, CDR2 SVGAGI. After removal of 5 bases from V and 3 bases from J, the junction contained 5 bases not matched to a gene. CDR3 nucleotides: TGTGCCAGCAGTCCCTCTAGCGGGAGGGTCTACAATGAGCAGTTCTTC. This gives the protein CASSPSSGRVYNEQFF.

This clonotype was observed many times. This rearrangement joins TRBV2 to TRBJ1-5; D is perhaps TRBD1 (6 bases). The CDR3 runs to 16 residues. Between the trimmed V and J ends, which lost 3 bases and 2 bases, there was a span of 14 bases. Germline V CDR1 and CDR2: SNHLY, FYNNEI. The CDR3 coding sequence is TGTGCCAGCAGTGAGGGGGCAATGGTTGGCAATCAGCCCCAGCATTTT. It is translated as CASSEGAMVGNQPQHF.

This clonotype appeared a few times. This chain links TRBV5-1 with TRBJ2-3; D is perhaps TRBD2 (6 bases). CDR1 is SGHRS and CDR2 is YFSETQ in the germline V gene. Trimming pared 2 bases from V and 6 bases from J, leaving 13 bases between. CDR3 length equals 14 residues. In nucleotides, the CDR3 is TGCGCCAGCAGCTTTGCGGGGCCTGAGGATACGCAGTATTTT. This translates into CASSFAGPEDTQYF.

The chain links TRBV2 to TRBJ1-5, with unresolved D. The CDR3 contains 16 residues. Trimming took off 7 bases at V and 5 bases at J, with 21 bases between the two ends. CDR1 and CDR2 from the germline V gene are SNHLY and FYNNEI. CDR3 coding DNA: TGTGCCAGCAAAGATCGGGGAGGGCAGGCCTATCAGCCCCAGCATTTT. Translating it yields CASKDRGGQAYQPQHF.

A single count supports this clonotype. V and J are TRBV4-1 and TRBJ2-1; TRBD1 agrees at 7 bases. CDR1 and CDR2 (germline): MGHRA, YSYEKL. Germline trimming cut 1 base from V and 2 bases from J; bases unmatched to any gene: 5. The CDR3 length is 16 residues. The CDR3 nucleotides are TGCGCCAGCAGCCAAGCTCAGACAGGGACCTACAATGAGCAGTTCTTC. Its protein is CASSQAQTGTYNEQFF.

The chain employs TRBV6-4 and TRBJ2-1, with 11 bases matching TRBD2. The germline gives CDR1 MRHNA, CDR2 SNTAGT. The ends lost 4 bases at V and 4 bases at J; junction bases unmatched: 3. The length of the CDR3 is 15 residues. The CDR3 region is CASSALAGGYNEQFF. CDR3 sequence (DNA): TGTGCCAGCAGTGCCCTAGCGGGAGGTTACAATGAGCAGTTCTTC.

This clonotype was seen repeatedly, ten times or more. The genes are TRBV10-3 and TRBJ2-7, with 9 bases lining up with TRBD2. V was pared by 6 bases and J by 5 bases, with 8 bases of the junction left unmatched. CDR1 and CDR2 (germline): ENHRY, SYGVKD. The CDR3 consists of 14 residues. Here the CDR3 DNA reads TGTGCCATCAGCCTGGGACTAGCTGCGAACGAGCAGTACTTC. Translating gives CAISLGLAANEQYF.

This clonotype was found many times. V and J are TRBV24-1 and TRBJ2-4; 9 bases match TRBD1. Germline V gives CDR1 KGHDR, CDR2 SFDVKD. This CDR3 contains 14 residues. J gave up 10 bases and V 4 bases, and 7 bases lay outside the gene matches. CDR3 in amino acids: CATSESPGQGIQYF. Written as DNA, the CDR3 is TGTGCCACCAGTGAGAGCCCGGGACAGGGTATTCAGTACTTC.

The table lists this clonotype with a few counts. The J gene is TRBJ2-7, the V gene TRBV28; TRBD1 aligns across 9 bases. The length of the CDR3 is 15 residues. V trimming: 0 bases; J trimming: 5 bases; junction bases outside the gene matches: 5. CDR1 MDHEN and CDR2 SYDVKM come from the germline V gene. CDR3 sequence reads: CASSLWDRGLNEQYF. Here the CDR3 DNA reads TGTGCCAGCAGTTTATGGGACAGGGGCTTGAACGAGCAGTACTTC.

The table lists this clonotype with a few counts. The rearrangement joins TRBV28 to TRBJ2-2, with D perhaps given as TRBD1 or TRBD2 (5 bases each). The germline V gene has CDR1 MDHEN and CDR2 SYDVKM. The V gene lost 6 bases and the J gene lost 7 bases, with 15 bases spanning the gap. CDR3 length: 14 residues. The CDR3 DNA sequence: TGTGCCAGCAGCCCCGGACTTAGGGGCGGGGAGCTGTTTTTT. Residues: CASSPGLRGGELFF. Using reference TRBV28 and TRBJ2-2 for the parts outside the CDR3, the full variable domain is DVKVTQSSRYLVKRTGEKVFLECVQDMDHENMFWYRQDPGLGLRLIYFSYDVKMKEKGDIPEGYSVSREKKERFSLILESASTNQTSMYLCASSPGLRGGELFFGEGSRLTVL.

This clonotype has ten or more counts. This sequence joins TRBV7-6 and TRBJ2-4, with 12 bases identical to TRBD2. CDR3 length equals 16 residues. Trimming cost V 5 bases and J 6 bases; bases outside gene matches: 8. Germline CDR1 SGHVS, CDR2 FNYEAQ. The CDR3 DNA sequence: TGTGCCAGCAGCCCTCAACCGACTAGCGGGGGAAACATTCAGTACTTC. Its translation is CASSPQPTSGGNIQYF. The full variable domain, with the rest looked up from reference TRBV7-6 and TRBJ2-4, is GAGVSQSPRYKVTKRGQDVALRCDPISGHVSLYWYRQALGQGPEFLTYFNYEAQQDKSGLPNDRFSAERPEGSISTLTIQRTEQRDSAMYRCASSPQPTSGGNIQYFGAGTRLSVL.

The chain uses TRBV6-2 or TRBV6-3 and TRBJ2-1; 9 nucleotides match TRBD2. V lost 5 bases to trimming and J lost 3 bases; unmatched junction nucleotides: 14. Germline CDR1 is MNHEY and CDR2 is SVGEGT. The CDR3 totals 18 residues. The CDR3 here is CASSPSPRAGGHYNEQFF. The CDR3 DNA sequence: TGTGCCAGCAGTCCCTCCCCGAGGGCGGGAGGGCACTACAATGAGCAGTTCTTC.

Many counts were recorded for this clonotype. The J gene is TRBJ1-1, the V gene TRBV7-2; D might be TRBD1 (6 bases). The CDR3 is made up of 15 amino acids. Trimming removed 7 bases at V and 3 bases at J, with 18 bases between. Germline assignment: CDR1 SGHTA and CDR2 FQGNSA. This CDR3 is CASTLGGARDTEAFF. The CDR3, as DNA: TGTGCCAGCACCCTAGGGGGGGCGCGGGACACTGAAGCTTTCTTT.

The J gene is TRBJ1-6, the V gene TRBV12-3 or TRBV12-4; 7 nucleotides match TRBD1. V shed 5 bases and J 10 bases; nucleotides not matched to a gene: 8. This CDR3 is 14 amino acids long. The CDR3 loop is CASSPGQSGSPLHF. In nucleotides, the CDR3 is TGTGCCAGCAGTCCGGGACAGTCGGGGTCACCCCTCCACTTT.

This clonotype was counted a few times. The chain employs TRBV11-3 and TRBJ1-6; tentatively, D is TRBD1 (5 bases). This CDR3 has 14 amino acids. CDR1 is SGHNT and CDR2 is YENEEA in the germline V gene. The V gene lost 5 bases and the J gene lost 7 bases, with 12 bases spanning the gap. Written as DNA, the CDR3 is TGTGCCAGCAGCCCCGGGACCCAGAATTCACCCCTCCACTTT. It encodes CASSPGTQNSPLHF.

Many counts were recorded for this clonotype. The rearrangement links TRBV2 to TRBJ2-4; D gene ambiguous. This CDR3 has 15 residues. Between the trimmed V and J ends, which lost 7 bases and 1 base, there was a span of 14 bases. CDR1 and CDR2 (germline): SNHLY, FYNNEI. The CDR3 sequence: CASKGQATAKNIQYF. In nucleotides, the CDR3 is TGTGCCAGCAAAGGGCAGGCGACGGCCAAAAACATTCAGTACTTC. The full variable domain, with the rest looked up from reference TRBV2 and TRBJ2-4, is EPEVTQTPSHQVTQMGQEVILRCVPISNHLYFYWYRQILGQKVEFLVSFYNNEISEKSEIFDDQFSVERPDGSNFTLKIRSTKLEDSAMYFCASKGQATAKNIQYFGAGTRLSVL.

At least ten counts were recorded for this clonotype. The CDR3 DNA is TGCAGCGTTGAAGGCGCAGATACGCAGTATTTT. This encodes CSVEGADTQYF. The chain is built from TRBV29-1 and TRBJ2-3, with D unclear. The CDR3 is made up of 11 amino acids. The germline V and J ends were trimmed by 1 base and 4 bases, with 3 bases remaining between them. The germline V gene has CDR1 SQVTM and CDR2 ANQGSEA.

This clonotype came up a few times. V and J are TRBV9 and TRBJ2-3; D gene ambiguous. V lost 0 bases and J lost 3, with 11 bases in between. This CDR3 is 15 amino acids long. In germline, CDR1 is SGDLS, CDR2 YYNGEE. CDR3 protein: CASSVVAAITDTQYF. The CDR3 nucleotides are TGTGCCAGCAGCGTAGTTGCCGCCATAACAGATACGCAGTATTTT.

Only a few counts were recorded for this clonotype. This sequence joins TRBV7-2 and TRBJ2-1; TRBD2 aligns across 10 bases. CDR1 SGHTA and CDR2 FQGNSA come from the germline V gene. CDR3 length equals 16 residues. Trimming removed 3 bases from V and 6 bases from J; junction bases left unmatched: 8. CDR3 coding DNA: TGTGCCAGCAGCTTGTTTCCTAGCGGGGGAGGCAATGAGCAGTTCTTC. As protein: CASSLFPSGGGNEQFF.

The chain links TRBV14 to TRBJ2-3; D not resolved. Germline V gives CDR1 SGHDN, CDR2 FVKESK. Trimming pared 0 bases from V and 1 base from J, leaving 5 bases between. CDR3 length: 14 amino acids. The DNA of the CDR3 is TGTGCCAGCAGCCAAGATCCCGGCACAGATACGCAGTATTTT. It encodes CASSQDPGTDTQYF.

The V gene is TRBV20-1, the J gene TRBJ2-1; 7 bases match TRBD2. Looked up from germline, CDR1 is DFQATT and CDR2 is SNEGSKA (reference sequence). CDR3 length: 16 residues. V trimming: 0 bases; J trimming: 0 bases; junction bases outside the gene matches: 5. The CDR3 nucleotides read TGCAGTGCTAGAGATAGAGGCGGGAGCTCCTACAATGAGCAGTTCTTC. Its translation is CSARDRGGSSYNEQFF.

This clonotype was counted many times. The V and J genes are TRBV2 and TRBJ2-5; possible D gene TRBD1, 6 bases. This CDR3 has 13 residues. Germline V gene data show CDR1 as SNHLY and CDR2 as FYNNEI. V was clipped by 7 bases and J by 4 bases, with 13 bases between them. The chain's CDR3 is CASNSNRAETQYF. The CDR3 nucleotides are TGTGCCAGCAATAGTAACAGGGCAGAGACCCAGTACTTC. The full variable domain, rest sourced from reference TRBV2 and TRBJ2-5, is EPEVTQTPSHQVTQMGQEVILRCVPISNHLYFYWYRQILGQKVEFLVSFYNNEISEKSEIFDDQFSVERPDGSNFTLKIRSTKLEDSAMYFCASNSNRAETQYFGPGTRLLVL.

The genes are TRBV6-5 and TRBJ2-7; 7 nucleotides align to TRBD2. Germline CDR1 reads MNHEY; CDR2 reads SVGAGI. This CDR3 region has 14 residues. V was pared by 0 bases and J by 5 bases, with 4 bases of the junction left unmatched. The CDR3 loop reads CASSYSRERNEQYF. As DNA, the CDR3 is TGTGCCAGCAGTTACTCGCGGGAGAGGAACGAGCAGTACTTC.

This chain uses TRBV13 with TRBJ2-2; D is undetermined. Germline values: CDR1 PRHDT, CDR2 FYEKMQ (reference sequence). Trimming removed 5 bases at V and 0 bases at J, with 13 bases between. The CDR3 length is 16 residues. CDR3 in amino acids: CASSATVLANTGELFF. CDR3 in DNA: TGTGCCAGCAGCGCAACAGTCCTAGCGAACACCGGGGAGCTGTTTTTT.

V gene TRBV6-4 combines with J gene TRBJ2-6; maybe TRBD2 (6 bases). Germline CDR1 reads MRHNA; CDR2 reads SNTAGT. Trimming cost V 3 bases and J 10 bases, with 19 bases left between them. This CDR3 contains 16 residues. This chain's CDR3 is CASSEEGTVYQNVLTF. The CDR3 DNA reads TGTGCCAGCAGTGAGGAGGGGACCGTCTACCAGAACGTCCTGACTTTC.

The chain has TRBV11-2 and TRBJ2-5, with a weak D call TRBD1 (6 bases). The ends were cut back, 5 bases at V and 7 bases at J, with 20 bases in the middle. Germline V gene data show CDR1 as SGHAT and CDR2 as FQNNGV. The CDR3 loop spans 15 amino acids. The CDR3 reads CASSQNRALGGTQYF. The CDR3 DNA reads TGTGCCAGCAGCCAGAACAGGGCGTTAGGGGGGACCCAGTACTTC. The entire variable domain, with the rest obtained from reference TRBV11-2 and TRBJ2-5, is as follows: EAGVAQSPRYKIIEKRQSVAFWCNPISGHATLYWYQQILGQGPKLLIQFQNNGVVDDSQLPKDRFSAERLKGVDSTLKIQPAKLEDSAVYLCASSQNRALGGTQYFGPGTRLLVL.

This clonotype appeared many times. The CDR3 loop is CASMQGSNTDTQYF. The CDR3 DNA sequence: TGTGCCAGCATGCAAGGGAGCAACACAGATACGCAGTATTTT. This chain links TRBV5-5 with TRBJ2-3; D possibly corresponds to TRBD2 (5 bases). V gave up 6 bases and J gave up 2 bases, with 13 bases separating them. The CDR3 totals 14 residues. Germline values: CDR1 SGHKS, CDR2 YYEKEE (reference sequence).